A selection of T cell receptor beta chains follows, all from one sample in a study of blood T cell repertoires in COVID-19. TCRdb keeps only in-frame clones here, not all; method: immunoSEQ multiplex PCR. This table has 300,000 to 400,000 clones, around 89% appearing once. The sample taken for sequencing was peripheral blood. The source of these receptors is a woman aged 50 to 60 with active or convalescent COVID-19. The CDR3 runs from the conserved cysteine through the conserved F or W. Fields, in order: V gene, J gene, clone size, D gene, CDR3 DNA, CDR3 protein. The D gene is left open where the match is weak. Rows may omit the clone size; those that give it use once, few, many or a size class.

>TRBV4-1|TRBJ1-3|.|TRBD1
TGCGCCAGCAGCCAAGCCCCAGGGGGCGCCTCTGGAAACACCATATATTTT
CASSQAPGGASGNTIYF
>TRBV28|TRBJ1-2|few|TRBD1
TGTGCCAGCATCAAGCAGGGGGCTGGGGTTGGCTACACCTTC
CASIKQGAGVGYTF
>TRBV27|TRBJ2-7|few|.
TGTGCCAGCAGGATTGGGACTTCCCGCACCAACGAGCAGTACTTC
CASRIGTSRTNEQYF
>TRBV10-3|TRBJ2-7|.|TRBD1
TGTGCCATCAGTTGGGACAGGGCCAACGAGCAGTACTTC
CAISWDRANEQYF
>TRBV11-2|TRBJ1-1|.|TRBD1
TGTGCCAGCAGCATCCCGATACAGGGGGCTAGCACTGAAGCTTTCTTT
CASSIPIQGASTEAFF
>TRBV9|TRBJ1-1|.|.
TGTGCCAGCAGCAAGCAGGGGACGAACACTGAAGCTTTCTTT
CASSKQGTNTEAFF
>TRBV6-1|TRBJ2-1|once|TRBD2
TGTGCCAGCAGTGACGGCTTCAGTAGGCTAGCGGGAGGCACTGAGCAGTTCTTC
CASSDGFSRLAGGTEQFF
>TRBV3-1/TRBV3-2|TRBJ2-5|.|TRBD1
TGTGCCAGCAGCCAAGGCTTGGACAGGACCGAGACCCAGTACTTC
CASSQGLDRTETQYF
>TRBV12-5|TRBJ1-2|.|TRBD1
TGTGCTAGTGGTCCAGGGACAGGGTATGGCTACACCTTC
CASGPGTGYGYTF
>TRBV19|TRBJ1-5|.|TRBD1
TGTGCCAGTAGTATTTCGGGACAGGGGCCTCAGCCCCAGCATTTT
CASSISGQGPQPQHF
>TRBV20-1|TRBJ1-1|.|.
TGCAGTGTCCCGAGGAACACTGAAGCTTTCTTT
CSVPRNTEAFF
>TRBV27|TRBJ1-2|.|.
TGTGCCAGCAGCAGTAGGTACAGGGACGGGGCCAACTATGGCTACACCTTC
CASSSRYRDGANYGYTF
>TRBV4-1|TRBJ1-3|once|TRBD1
TGCGCCAGCAGCCTGGAGGGGGCTGTTGGAAACACCATATATTTT
CASSLEGAVGNTIYF
>TRBV14|TRBJ1-3|.|.
TGTGCCAGCAGCCAAGGTTACACAGGACCCAACACCATATATTTT
CASSQGYTGPNTIYF
>TRBV30|TRBJ2-2|.|TRBD1
TGTGCCTGGACAGGGGGGAACACCGGGGAGCTGTTTTTT
CAWTGGNTGELFF
>TRBV4-1|TRBJ2-3|.|TRBD2
TGCGCCAGCAGCCAAGGACTAGCGGGGAGAAGCACAGATACGCAGTATTTT
CASSQGLAGRSTDTQYF
>TRBV4-3|TRBJ1-4|.|.
TGCGCCAGCAGCCAAGAAGGGGGTGAAAAACTGTTTTTT
CASSQEGGEKLFF
>TRBV19|TRBJ1-2|.|.
TGTGCCACCTCTCGTGGGGGCTGGAACTATGGCTACACCTTC
CATSRGGWNYGYTF
>TRBV7-3|TRBJ2-5|.|TRBD1
TGTGCCAGCAGCCAGACGGGACAGGGAACGCCAGGCGGAGAGACCCAGTACTTC
CASSQTGQGTPGGETQYF
>TRBV25-1|TRBJ1-1|.|.
TGTGCCAGCAGTGTGCCGGACAGACCTGAAGCTTTCTTT
CASSVPDRPEAFF
>TRBV7-4|TRBJ2-7|once|TRBD1
TGTGCCAGCAGCTTGGTCCCGGGACAGGGAACCGAGCAGTACTTC
CASSLVPGQGTEQYF
>TRBV15|TRBJ1-5|.|.
TGTGCCTCCTCAGACAGTCGCAATCAGCCCCAGCATTTT
CASSDSRNQPQHF
>TRBV5-1|TRBJ1-1|once|TRBD1
TGCGCCAGCAGCTGGGGGACAGGGGGCCCTGAAGCTTTCTTT
CASSWGTGGPEAFF
>TRBV3-1/TRBV3-2|TRBJ1-1|.|TRBD1
TGTGCCAGCAGCCGTGGACAGGGGGGAACTGAAGCTTTCTTT
CASSRGQGGTEAFF
>TRBV30|TRBJ1-2|.|TRBD1
TGTGCCGGACAATCCGGGACAGGGACTCGAGGCTACACCTTC
CAGQSGTGTRGYTF
>TRBV7-2|TRBJ1-6|.|.
TGTGCCAGCAGCTTAGCTTTGCTACGGGCACCCCTCCACTTT
CASSLALLRAPLHF
>TRBV28|TRBJ1-2|.|.
TGTGCCAGCAGAAGACAGTATGGCTACACCTTC
CASRRQYGYTF
>TRBV7-9|TRBJ1-1|.|TRBD1
TGTGCCAGCAGCTTAGGGTTGGGGACAGTTTGTGTCTTT
CASSLGLGTVCVF
>TRBV13|TRBJ1-1|.|.
TGTGCCAGCAGCGAGGCGACGGCGAACACTGAAGCTTTCTTT
CASSEATANTEAFF
>TRBV4-1|TRBJ2-7|.|TRBD1
TGCGCCAGCAGCCAAGACAAGAACAGGGGAACCTACGAGCAGTACTTC
CASSQDKNRGTYEQYF
>TRBV15|TRBJ2-2|.|.
TGTGCCACCAGCAGAGAGCTAAACACCGGGGAGCTGTTTTTT
CATSRELNTGELFF
>TRBV5-4|TRBJ2-1|once|TRBD2
TGTGCCAGCAGCTTGGGGCCTAGCGGAGGTGATGAGCAGTTCTTC
CASSLGPSGGDEQFF
>TRBV29-1|TRBJ1-1|.|TRBD1
TGCAGCGTTGTAGAGGGGGCAGCTTTCTTT
CSVVEGAAFF
>TRBV7-2|TRBJ1-2|.|TRBD1
TGTGCCAGCAGCTGGGACAGGGGGCCCAACTATGGCTACACCTTC
CASSWDRGPNYGYTF
>TRBV30|TRBJ2-7|.|.
TGTGCCCATCCACCCCTGTCCTGTACGGTTCGGGCGGGCGAGCAGTACTTC
CAHPPLSCTVRAGEQYF
>TRBV5-5|TRBJ2-7|.|.
TGTGCCAGCAGCTCCCGGGGGGCCCGGGCACGCTACGAGCAGTACTTC
CASSSRGARARYEQYF
>TRBV18|TRBJ2-3|.|.
TGTGCCAGCTTCCAGGGGCAGAACACAGATACGCAGTATTTT
CASFQGQNTDTQYF
>TRBV7-2|TRBJ2-7|.|TRBD2
TGTGCCAGCAGCTTAGGGGGGAGGGAAAGAGCCTACGAGCAGTACTTC
CASSLGGRERAYEQYF
>TRBV5-1|TRBJ2-4|.|TRBD1
TGCGCCAGCAGCCGGGACAGGATGGTTTTGTACTTC
CASSRDRMVLYF
>TRBV18|TRBJ2-5|.|.
TGTGCCAGCTCACCACCTAGCCTCAAAGAGACCCAGTACTTC
CASSPPSLKETQYF
>TRBV24-1|TRBJ2-3|.|.
TGTGCCACCAGTGATACAGACCCACAGATCACAGATACGCAGTATTTT
CATSDTDPQITDTQYF
>TRBV11-3|TRBJ2-5|.|.
TGTGCCAGCAGCTTAGGGGCTAGCCACGAAGGGGAGACCCAGTACTTC
CASSLGASHEGETQYF
>TRBV29-1|TRBJ1-1|.|TRBD1
TGCAGCTCTCGGACAGGAGGGAACACTGAAGCTTTCTTT
CSSRTGGNTEAFF
>TRBV7-8|TRBJ1-5|.|.
TGTGCCAGCAGCCCACGGGTTCCGTTTGGTCAGCCCCAGCATTTT
CASSPRVPFGQPQHF
>TRBV19|TRBJ1-1|.|.
TGTGCCACTAATATGGGGAACAGGGTCACTGAAGCTTTCTTT
CATNMGNRVTEAFF
>TRBV3-1/TRBV3-2|TRBJ1-2|.|.
TGTGCCAGCGGAATTGATGACAGGAATGGCTACACCTTC
CASGIDDRNGYTF
>TRBV27|TRBJ2-3|many|.
TGTGCCAGCAGTCCTCGGCCCCAGGGGACAGATACGCAGTATTTT
CASSPRPQGTDTQYF
>TRBV7-8|TRBJ2-7|.|TRBD1
TGTGCCAGCAGCTTCTACGGACAGGGGGCAAGCGAGCAGTACTTC
CASSFYGQGASEQYF
>TRBV24-1|TRBJ2-3|.|TRBD1
TGTGCCACCAGTGATCCACCCGGACAGGGGGCGGATACGCAGTATTTT
CATSDPPGQGADTQYF
>TRBV18|TRBJ2-2|.|TRBD2
TGTGCCAGCTCACCACCGGCAGCGGGGACCGGGGAGCTGTTTTTT
CASSPPAAGTGELFF
>TRBV13|TRBJ2-7|once|TRBD1
TGTGCCAGCAGCGCGGCCGGACAGGGACGCTACGAGCAGTACTTC
CASSAAGQGRYEQYF
>TRBV6-5|TRBJ2-1|.|TRBD1
TGTGCCAGCAGACGCGGGACAGGGGTATACAATGAGCAGTTCTTC
CASRRGTGVYNEQFF
>TRBV5-4|TRBJ2-2|.|TRBD1
TGTGCCAGCAGCCCCCGGGACAGGGGGAGCGGGGAGCTGTTTTTT
CASSPRDRGSGELFF
>TRBV5-6|TRBJ2-1|.|TRBD2
TGTGCCAGCAGCTCTAGGCGGGGGGTCTACAATGAGCAGTTCTTC
CASSSRRGVYNEQFF
>TRBV2|TRBJ1-2|.|TRBD1
TGTGCCAGCAGGACGACAGGGATCGACTATGGCTACACCTTC
CASRTTGIDYGYTF
>TRBV29-1|TRBJ1-1|.|.
TGCAGCGCCACGGGAATAGGGTGGGCTCGCACCACTGAAGCTTTCTTT
CSATGIGWARTTEAFF
>TRBV6-5|TRBJ2-7|.|.
TGTGCCAGCAGAAAGGACGGGAACTACGAGCAGTACTTC
CASRKDGNYEQYF
>TRBV5-4|TRBJ2-1|.|.
TGTGCCAGCAGCTTGACGGGCTACAATGAGCAGTTCTTC
CASSLTGYNEQFF
>TRBV5-6|TRBJ1-1|.|.
TGTGCCAGCAGCTTGCCAGGAGGTGCAAATACTGAAGCTTTCTTT
CASSLPGGANTEAFF